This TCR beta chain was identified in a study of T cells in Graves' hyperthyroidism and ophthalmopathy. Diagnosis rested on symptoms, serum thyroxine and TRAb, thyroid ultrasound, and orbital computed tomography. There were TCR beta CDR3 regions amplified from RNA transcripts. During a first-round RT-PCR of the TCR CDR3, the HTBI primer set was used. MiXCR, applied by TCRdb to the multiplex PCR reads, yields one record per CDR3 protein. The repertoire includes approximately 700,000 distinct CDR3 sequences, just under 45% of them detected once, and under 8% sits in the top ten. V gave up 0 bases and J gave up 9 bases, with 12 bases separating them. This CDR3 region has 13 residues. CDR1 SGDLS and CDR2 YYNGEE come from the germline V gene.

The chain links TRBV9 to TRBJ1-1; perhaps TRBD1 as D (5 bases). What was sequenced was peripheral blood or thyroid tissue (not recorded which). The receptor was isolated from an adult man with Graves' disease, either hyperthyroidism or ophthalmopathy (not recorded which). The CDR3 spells CASSVEAWGKAFF. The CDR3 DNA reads TGTGCCAGCAGCGTAGAGGCCTGGGGGAAAGCTTTCTTT.